The rows below give T cell receptor beta chains drawn from one sample of a study of T cell changes during pregnancy in multiple sclerosis. Profiled with immunoSEQ multiplex PCR; TCRdb holds only in-frame clones, not every one. The data hold about 22,000 clones, with approximately 92% observed a single time. The starting material was CD8+ T cells from peripheral blood mononuclear cells, obtained in the third trimester of pregnancy. The receptors here all came from a female donor with multiple sclerosis, enrolled in a pregnancy study. Each CDR3 is given with its conserved first and last residue. D genes are given only for firm matches. The size of a clone is reported for some rows only, either as once, few or many, or as a class for expanded clones.

clone size: NA
D gene: TRBD1
J gene: TRBJ2-1
V gene: TRBV10-1
CDR3 protein: CASSDQPGTGVYNEQFF
CDR3 DNA: TGCGCCAGCAGTGACCAACCCGGGACAGGGGTTTACAATGAGCAGTTCTTC

clone size: NA
D gene: NA
J gene: TRBJ2-3
V gene: TRBV6-5
CDR3 protein: CASSYGLAGQADTQYF
CDR3 DNA: TGTGCCAGCAGTTACGGGCTAGCGGGACAGGCAGATACGCAGTATTTT

clone size: medium-sized
D gene: NA
J gene: TRBJ1-2
V gene: TRBV7-9
CDR3 protein: CASSFLGQFHGYTF
CDR3 DNA: TGTGCCAGCAGCTTCCTCGGACAGTTCCATGGCTACACCTTC

clone size: NA
D gene: NA
J gene: TRBJ2-7
V gene: TRBV5-6
CDR3 protein: CASSLAPGNPYEQYF
CDR3 DNA: TGTGCCAGCAGCTTGGCCCCCGGGAACCCCTACGAGCAGTACTTC

clone size: NA
D gene: TRBD1
J gene: TRBJ2-1
V gene: TRBV5-1
CDR3 protein: CASSPGQGARTYNEQFF
CDR3 DNA: TGCGCCAGCAGCCCGGGACAGGGGGCGCGAACCTACAATGAGCAGTTCTTC

clone size: NA
D gene: TRBD1
J gene: TRBJ1-3
V gene: TRBV27
CDR3 protein: CASSLTGDSGNTIYF
CDR3 DNA: TGTGCCAGCAGTTTAACAGGGGACTCTGGAAACACCATATATTTT

clone size: NA
D gene: NA
J gene: TRBJ2-1
V gene: TRBV27
CDR3 protein: CASSVDFYNEQFF
CDR3 DNA: TGTGCCAGCAGCGTCGACTTTTACAATGAGCAGTTCTTC

clone size: NA
D gene: TRBD2
J gene: TRBJ2-1
V gene: TRBV11-2
CDR3 protein: CASSLFSRGLAGVGNEQFF
CDR3 DNA: TGTGCCAGCAGCTTATTTTCGCGGGGACTAGCGGGAGTTGGGAATGAGCAGTTCTTC

clone size: NA
D gene: TRBD1
J gene: TRBJ2-7
V gene: TRBV9
CDR3 protein: CASSVGTGGSYEQYF
CDR3 DNA: TGTGCCAGCAGCGTAGGAACAGGGGGCTCCTACGAGCAGTACTTC

clone size: NA
D gene: NA
J gene: TRBJ2-3
V gene: TRBV7-3
CDR3 protein: CASSLRRGLADTQYF
CDR3 DNA: TGTGCCAGCAGCTTAAGGAGGGGACTTGCAGATACGCAGTATTTT

clone size: NA
D gene: TRBD1
J gene: TRBJ1-5
V gene: TRBV7-6
CDR3 protein: CASSPHARQGSEPQHF
CDR3 DNA: TGTGCCAGCAGCCCCCATGCCAGACAGGGTAGTGAGCCCCAGCATTTT

clone size: NA
D gene: NA
J gene: TRBJ1-2
V gene: TRBV7-9
CDR3 protein: CASSLEGVGYTF
CDR3 DNA: TGTGCCAGCAGCTTAGAGGGGGTAGGCTACACCTTC

clone size: NA
D gene: TRBD2
J gene: TRBJ2-3
V gene: TRBV7-8
CDR3 protein: CASSLVVAGYTDTQYF
CDR3 DNA: TGTGCCAGCAGCTTAGTGGTAGCGGGGTACACAGATACGCAGTATTTT

clone size: NA
D gene: NA
J gene: TRBJ2-1
V gene: TRBV25-1
CDR3 protein: CASSDQLWGTGRGDEQFF
CDR3 DNA: TGTGCCAGCAGTGACCAACTATGGGGGACGGGCCGCGGGGATGAGCAGTTCTTC